Following are 16 T cell receptor beta chains from one sample sequenced in a study of CD8+CD57+ T cells in acquired aplastic anemia. For sequencing, patients were chosen who had shown expansion of CD8+CD57+ cells by flow cytometry. CDR3 and TCR beta VDJ profiling relied on a genomic DNA template. TCRdb reanalysed the reads using MiXCR and keeps one entry per CDR3 protein. The data hold 150,000 to 200,000 distinct CDR3 sequences, with less than 60% observed a single time. The sequenced material came from sorted CD4+, CD8+, or CD8+CD57+ T cells (not recorded which) from PBMCs. All receptors derive from a human donor with aplastic anemia.

The rearrangement joins TRBV20-1 to TRBJ2-1; D not resolved. Germline CDR1 is DFQATT and CDR2 is SNEGSKA (reference sequence). V was shortened by 6 bases and J by 2 bases, with 17 bases between the two germline ends. The CDR3 consists of 15 residues. As DNA, the CDR3 is TGCAGTGCCACCCCTGAGTCCTCTCCCTACAATGAGCAGTTCTTC. Its protein is CSATPESSPYNEQFF.

The chain has TRBV5-4 and TRBJ1-1, with D tentatively TRBD1 (6 bases). The germline V gene encodes CDR1 SGHNT and CDR2 YYREEE (reference sequence). V lost 5 bases and J lost 4, with 15 bases in between. This CDR3 spans 14 amino acids. CDR3 sequence reads: CASSLGGKVTEAFF. The CDR3, as DNA: TGTGCCAGCAGTTTAGGGGGGAAAGTCACTGAAGCTTTCTTT. Variable domain in full (rest from reference TRBV5-4 and TRBJ1-1): ETGVTQSPTHLIKTRGQQVTLRCSSQSGHNTVSWYQQALGQGPQFIFQYYREEENGRGNFPPRFSGLQFPNYSSELNVNALELDDSALYLCASSLGGKVTEAFFGQGTRLTVV.

The chain uses TRBV20-1 and TRBJ2-7, with TRBD2 matching over 8 bases. Unmatched junction bases numbered 7, after V lost 1 base and J lost 5 bases. This CDR3 comprises 14 residues. Germline lookup yields CDR1 DFQATT and CDR2 SNEGSKA (reference sequence). Here the CDR3 reads CSARVTGTSNEQYF. CDR3 sequence (DNA): TGCAGTGCTAGAGTTACCGGGACTAGTAACGAGCAGTACTTC.

The genes are TRBV25-1 and TRBJ1-2, with TRBD1 matching over 7 bases. CDR3 length: 14 amino acids. From germline, CDR1 is MGHDK and CDR2 SYGVNS. V gave up 3 bases and J gave up 8 bases; unmatched junction bases: 9. The DNA for the CDR3 is TGTGCCAGCAGTGACCAAAACAGGGGAAGAGGCTACACCTTC. Its translation is CASSDQNRGRGYTF.

In regard to this clonotype: This may stem from a read error, because a much larger clone lies one nucleotide away. The chain joins TRBV6-1 to TRBJ2-5; 7 bases fit TRBD1. CDR3 length equals 18 residues. CDR1 is MNHNS and CDR2 is SASEGT in the germline V gene. The CDR3 loop reads CASSETVVGRGISEIQYF. Here the CDR3 DNA reads TGTGCCAGCAGTGAAACGGTGGTTGGCAGGGGGATATCAGAGATCCAGTACTTC.

V and J are TRBV29-1 and TRBJ1-4; D gene unclear. Trimming removed 5 bases from V and 5 bases from J, with 12 bases in between. The germline V gene has CDR1 SQVTM and CDR2 ANQGSEA. The CDR3 runs to 13 residues. As DNA, the CDR3 is TGCAGCGTTCTTTACAGACTCAATGAAAAACTGTTTTTT. It specifies CSVLYRLNEKLFF.

This clonotype has at least ten counts. V is TRBV5-1 and J is TRBJ1-1; D possibly corresponds to TRBD1 (5 bases). Per the germline V gene, CDR1 is SGHRS and CDR2 is YFSETQ. The CDR3 sequence is 15 residues long. V was cut by 7 bases and J by 4 bases, with 20 bases left in between. CDR3 nucleotides: TGCGCCAGCTGCCCGGGGGGTCTGGGACGCACTGAAGCTTTCTTT. This gives the protein CASCPGGLGRTEAFF.

In its sample, this clonotype was seen a few times. The chain carries TRBV10-3 and TRBJ2-3; D could derive from TRBD1 or TRBD2 (5 bases each). Between the trimmed V and J ends, which lost 0 bases and 6 bases, there was a span of 22 bases. The CDR3 spans 18 residues. The germline gives CDR1 ENHRY, CDR2 SYGVKD. The CDR3 spells CAISESIGTPYPEDTQYF. In DNA, the CDR3 is TGTGCCATCAGTGAGTCAATAGGGACGCCCTACCCGGAGGATACGCAGTATTTT.

The rearrangement joins TRBV30 to TRBJ1-2; D not certain. V was pared by 3 bases and J by 8 bases, with 10 bases between. The germline gives CDR1 GTSNPN, CDR2 SVGIG (reference sequence). CDR3 length equals 11 residues. The CDR3: CAWRTLEGYTF. CDR3 in DNA: TGTGCCTGGAGAACATTAGAAGGCTACACCTTC.

As DNA, the CDR3 is TGTGCCAGTAGTATAGCCCCTCAGGGTTACGGGGAGCTGTTTTTT. Amino acids: CASSIAPQGYGELFF. The chain has TRBV19 and TRBJ2-2, with D possibly being TRBD1 (5 bases). Trimming stripped 1 base from V and 7 bases from J, with 13 bases between. The germline gives CDR1 LNHDA, CDR2 SQIVND (reference sequence). This CDR3 comprises 15 residues.

The CDR3 DNA reads as TGTGCCAGCAGCCACCCAAGGGGCGGCACTGAAGCTTTCTTT. Translated: CASSHPRGGTEAFF. The V call is TRBV4-2, the J call TRBJ1-1, with a possible D match to TRBD1 (5 bases). Germline lookup yields CDR1 LGHNA and CDR2 YNFKEQ. The V and J ends lost 3 bases and 4 bases respectively, with 12 bases between them. The CDR3 runs 14 residues.

The J gene is TRBJ2-3, the V gene TRBV2; tentative D call: TRBD1 (5 bases). Trimming cost V 7 bases and J 1 base, with 9 bases left between them. This CDR3 is 13 amino acids long. Germline values: CDR1 SNHLY, CDR2 FYNNEI. CDR3 sequence reads: CASMGRGTDTQYF. The CDR3 coding sequence is TGTGCCAGCATGGGGCGTGGCACAGATACGCAGTATTTT. The whole variable domain, filled in from reference TRBV2 and TRBJ2-3, reads EPEVTQTPSHQVTQMGQEVILRCVPISNHLYFYWYRQILGQKVEFLVSFYNNEISEKSEIFDDQFSVERPDGSNFTLKIRSTKLEDSAMYFCASMGRGTDTQYFGPGTRLTVL.

The chain couples TRBV7-8 to TRBJ2-7; D is undetermined. Germline CDR1 SGHVS, CDR2 FQNEAQ. V lost 0 bases, J lost 0 bases, and 9 bases lay in between. This CDR3 comprises 15 residues. CDR3 bases: TGTGCCAGCAGCTTAGCTAGCACTGGCTCCTACGAGCAGTACTTC. The encoded protein is CASSLASTGSYEQYF.

This clonotype was counted ten times or more. CDR3 region: CASGGTGLGKLFF. The CDR3 coding sequence is TGTGCCAGCGGCGGGACAGGGCTGGGAAAACTGTTTTTT. The V call is TRBV6-1, the J call TRBJ1-4; 9 nucleotides line up with TRBD1. The V gene's germline CDR1 is MNHNS and CDR2 SASEGT. CDR3 size: 13 residues. With V trimmed by 8 bases and J by 10 bases, 8 bases remained unmatched.

The sample holds a few counts of this clonotype. V is TRBV2 and J is TRBJ2-1; 13 bases map to TRBD2. Germline V CDR1 and CDR2: SNHLY, FYNNEI. V was clipped by 4 bases and J by 9 bases; unmatched bases: 6. The length of the CDR3 is 15 residues. DNA for the CDR3: TGTGCCAGCAGTGGAACTAGCGGGAGGGACAGTGAGCAGTTCTTC. This gives the protein CASSGTSGRDSEQFF.

This clonotype was seen ten or more times. V and J are TRBV20-1 and TRBJ2-7; the D gene is possibly TRBD1 (6 bases). This CDR3 comprises 13 residues. Germline V gene data show CDR1 as DFQATT and CDR2 as SNEGSKA (reference sequence). The germline V and J ends were trimmed by 6 bases and 1 base, with 13 bases remaining between them. Here the CDR3 reads CSAPRTVSYEQYF. The CDR3, as DNA: TGCAGTGCCCCCAGGACAGTGTCCTACGAGCAGTACTTC.